The sequence of this T cell receptor beta chain was determined in a study of type 1 regulatory T cells. In the study overall: An in vitro protocol generated T-allo10, a Tr1-enriched, alloantigen-specific CD4 T cell product.

Study-wide points: Type 1 regulatory T cells had a more restricted TCR repertoire than non-type 1 regulatory T cells.

The CDR3 covers 13 residues. Trimming cost V 6 bases and J 0 bases, with 9 bases left between them. Germline V lookup: CDR1 DFQATT, CDR2 SNEGSKA (reference sequence). In this sample, this clonotype is medium-sized (0.01 to 0.1%). Its antigen is still unknown. MiXCR, run by TCRdb on the reads, gives a single entry per CDR3 protein. Altogether 70,000 or so distinct CDR3 sequences are present, under 25% being singletons, with the ten largest covering 7.5% to 8.5%. The chain couples TRBV20-1 to TRBJ2-4; D not resolved. The sequenced sample consisted of cultured type 1 regulatory T (Tr1) cells, either the whole culture or a sorted fraction (not recorded which). The sequence derives from a human donor in good health. CDR3 protein: CSAPSLAKNIQYF. The CDR3 region has the DNA TGCAGTGCCCCCTCACTAGCCAAAAACATTCAGTACTTC.